The entry that follows covers one T cell receptor (beta chain) sequence. Antigen unknown. The data originate from a study of T cell responses to AZD1222 COVID-19 vaccine. Study observations and caveats: Two AZD1222 doses significantly raised spike-specific TCR breadth and depth over controls. Only five or six AZD1222 recipients were seropositive at baseline. At 160-218 and 743-854, vaccine-associated CD4 TCRs were dominant, and they spanned spike. The study reported that nearly half of spike-specific TCRs target unmutated variant regions.

There are 12 residues in the CDR3. Germline CDR1 and CDR2: LNHDA and SQIVND (reference sequence). Deletions cut 1 base from V and 9 bases from J, with 7 bases between. Produced via immunoSEQ multiplex PCR; TCRdb's table is partial and in-frame only. The sample has around 150,000 clones; around 90% are singletons. The chain carries TRBV19 and TRBJ2-1, with D unresolved. This sample comprised peripheral blood, obtained on day 0 of MenACWY control vaccination. This sequence was found in an adult in good health. This CDR3 reads CASSIAFGEQFF. The CDR3, as DNA: TGTGCCAGTAGTATAGCCTTTGGTGAGCAGTTCTTC.